This T cell receptor (beta chain) was obtained from a study of glioma-infiltrating T cells after dendritic cell vaccination. Produced via immunoSEQ multiplex PCR; TCRdb's table is partial and in-frame only. This table holds roughly 60,000 clones, 86% found once. Sample time point: after dendritic cell vaccination, including at tumor progression/relapse. The receptor comes from a human donor with glioblastoma. Sample: blood, taken after dendritic cell vaccination.

The CDR3 DNA follows: TGTGCCACCAGCAGGAGGGGTAGCGGGGGGGCCTCAGATACGCAGTATTTT. Protein product: CATSRRGSGGASDTQYF. V usage is TRBV15 and J usage is TRBJ2-3; 11 bases map to TRBD2. The CDR3 length is 17 residues. The V gene's germline CDR1 is LNHNV and CDR2 YYDKDF (reference sequence). J lost 4 bases, V lost 3 bases, and 9 bases had no gene match.